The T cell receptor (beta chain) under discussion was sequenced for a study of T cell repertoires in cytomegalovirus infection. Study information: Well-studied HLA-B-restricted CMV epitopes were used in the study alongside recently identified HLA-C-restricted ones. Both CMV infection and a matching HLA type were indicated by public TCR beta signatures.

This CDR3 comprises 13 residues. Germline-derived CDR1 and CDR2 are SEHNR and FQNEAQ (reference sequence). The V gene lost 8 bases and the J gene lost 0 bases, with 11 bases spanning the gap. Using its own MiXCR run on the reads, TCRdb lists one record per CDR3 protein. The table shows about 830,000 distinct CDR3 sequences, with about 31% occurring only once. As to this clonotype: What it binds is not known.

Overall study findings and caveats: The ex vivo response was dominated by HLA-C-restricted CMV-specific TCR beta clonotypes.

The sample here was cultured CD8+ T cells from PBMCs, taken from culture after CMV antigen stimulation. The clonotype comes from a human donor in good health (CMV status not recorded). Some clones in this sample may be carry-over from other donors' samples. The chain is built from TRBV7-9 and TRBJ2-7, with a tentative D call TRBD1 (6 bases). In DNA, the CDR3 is TGTGCCAGCTTGGAGGACAGCTCCTACGAGCAGTACTTC. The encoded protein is CASLEDSSYEQYF.